The present T cell receptor (beta chain) was sequenced within a study of T cell responses to AZD1222 COVID-19 vaccine (dated by TCRdb to about 2021). About the study as a whole: AZD1222 recipients given second doses at about 4 weeks or at about 12 weeks were pooled, since spike-specific TCR depth and breadth were not found to differ between the two schedules. A total of more than 230 trial participants underwent TCR sequencing, of whom about 210 received two doses of AZD1222 and 26 received two doses of the MenACWY control vaccine. Trial participants were enrolled by age into subgroups of 18-55, 56-69 and 70-plus years, and 148, 28 and 57 TCR-sequenced participants, respectively, were included in these subgroups. Study-wide findings and limitations: After two AZD1222 doses, spike-specific TCR breadth and depth were significantly higher than at day 0 and than in MenACWY recipients. Only five to seven AZD1222 recipients were SARS-CoV-2 seropositive at baseline, limiting conclusions about previously exposed vaccinees. Most participants were white British and females outnumbered males, and the authors suggested that clonal diversity may have been underestimated. Epitopes outside the regions mutated in the B.1.351 and B.1.1.7 variants were reportedly recognized by nearly half of the unique spike-specific TCRs. Vaccine-associated CD4 TCRs spanned the whole spike protein, with dominant responses in regions 160-218 and 743-854. In the small 56-69-year group, the increase in depth fell short of significance, most likely because of low power. No day 14 peak-response samples were available, so repertoires were characterized only after the peak T cell response.

The CDR3 regions of human TCRbeta chains were analyzed by immunosequencing. As for the original processing: TCRs in the repertoires were compared against a reference library of SARS-CoV-2-specific TCRs that had been generated with the MIRA antigen-specificity platform. Breadth meant the fraction of unique TCRs that were SARS-CoV-2-associated, whereas depth meant the fraction of total T cells that were SARS-CoV-2-associated. Using the MIRA data, each spike-specific TCR was mapped to the spike region that the TCR reacts to and placed in a CD4 or CD8 class. Log10-transformed breadth and depth values were compared by one-way ANOVA with Sidak's multiple comparisons tests. The source is immuneACCESS, and TCRdb retained only in-frame sequences with V and J called. Part of the clones is not carried over; for the studies checked, unresolved V genes explain less than half of this, and the remainder is unexplained. V and J calls and clone size are copied from that table; D and trimming were computed from the DNA. Within this sample are just over 60,000 clones, with around 75% of them counted one time only. Over 12% of the sample is held by the ten biggest clonotypes.

The meaning of the sample's time point label: baseline before first vaccination. Samples from vaccinated people were obtained from the UK trials COV001 and COV002, which included a single-blind randomized controlled phase 2/3 trial of AZD1222 (ChAdOx1 nCoV-19) in healthy adults. For TCRbeta chain sequencing, PBMC samples from trial participants were taken at day 0 and at day 28 after the second dose. About this clone itself: Its recognized antigen is unknown. Within one base of it there is no much larger clone, and no base qualities were kept.

As encoded in the germline V gene, CDR1 is SGHTA while CDR2 is FQGNSA. Measured from the cysteine to the phenylalanine, the CDR3 is 14 residues long. Only CDR3 DNA remains: 42 bases, in frame from the first base. Germline trimming amounts to 2 bases on V and 4 bases on J, with 0 as the count of junction bases outside the gene matches. The sequence links TRBV7-2 to TRBJ2-7; 12 junctional bases match TRBD2. The receptor comes from an adult in good health. Sample: peripheral blood, taken on day 0 of AZD1222 vaccination. The CDR3 sequence is CASSLTSGGYEQYF. DNA sequence: TGTGCCAGCAGCTTAACTAGCGGGGGGTACGAGCAGTACTTC.